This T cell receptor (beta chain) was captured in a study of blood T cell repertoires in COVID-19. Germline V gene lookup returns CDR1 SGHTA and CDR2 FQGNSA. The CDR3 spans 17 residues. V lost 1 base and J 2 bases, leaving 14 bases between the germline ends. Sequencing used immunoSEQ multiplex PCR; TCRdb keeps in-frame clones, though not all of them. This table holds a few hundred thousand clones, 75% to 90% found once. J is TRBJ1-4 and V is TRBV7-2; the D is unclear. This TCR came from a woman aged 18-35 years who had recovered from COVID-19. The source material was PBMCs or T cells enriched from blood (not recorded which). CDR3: CASSLGVSGFTNEKLFF. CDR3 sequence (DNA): TGTGCCAGCAGCTTAGGTGTGTCCGGGTTCACTAATGAAAAACTGTTTTTT.